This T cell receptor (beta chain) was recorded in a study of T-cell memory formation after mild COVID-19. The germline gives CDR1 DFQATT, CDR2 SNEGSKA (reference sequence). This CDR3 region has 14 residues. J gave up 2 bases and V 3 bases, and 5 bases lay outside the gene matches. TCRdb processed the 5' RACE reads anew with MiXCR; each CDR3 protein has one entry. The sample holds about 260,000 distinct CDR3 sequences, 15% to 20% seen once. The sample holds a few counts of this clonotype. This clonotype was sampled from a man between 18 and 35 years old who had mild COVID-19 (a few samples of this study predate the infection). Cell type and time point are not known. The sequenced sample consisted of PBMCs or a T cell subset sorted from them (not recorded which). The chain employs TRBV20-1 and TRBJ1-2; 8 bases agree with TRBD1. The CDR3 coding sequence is TGCAGTGCTAGTTCCCAGGGGGCAAACTATGGCTACACCTTC. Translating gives CSASSQGANYGYTF.